This TCR beta chain was sequenced during a study of shared clonotypes between healthy human individuals (dated by TCRdb to 2018 to 2020). Describing the broader study: The cohort comprised a couple of women and a few men aged 18 to 49 years. Per donor, three plates each were used for CD4 naive and CD4 memory, two for CD8 naive, and one for CD8 memory. The study deeply sequenced blood TCR repertoires of five healthy adults to estimate repertoire size and the extent of clonotype sharing between individuals. Different laboratories and diverse techniques were used to prepare libraries and sequence TCR repertoires, to increase sequencing depth and limit assay-specific biases. Leukapheresis yielded between about 0.94 and 8.9 billion PBMCs per donor. Beyond this particular receptor, the publication reports: Clonotypes shared by all four sorted-subset donors showed higher generation probabilities than non-shared clonotypes. Sharing across a handful of donors was observed for approximately 5% of naive CD4, about 4% of naive CD8, over 2% of memory CD4, and around 0.42% of memory CD8 clonotypes. Pairwise subsampling indicated that sequencing depth was expected to affect the degree of clonotype sharing among donors. The genetic and exposure-history diversity represented was limited by the small number of donors. Naive subsets generally had larger estimated clonotype richness than memory subsets. Sampling was limited to blood, and TCR repertoires in tissue likely differ from TCR repertoires in blood. Rarefaction of sorted-subset datasets indicated incomplete sequencing despite the large sequencing depth.

Concerning this clone: Its antigen is not yet known. The record has no base qualities; no much larger clone is one base away.

The CDR3 spans 16 residues, from the cysteine through the phenylalanine. Here the CDR3 DNA is all that survives: 48 bases in frame from base 1. Per the germline V gene, SGHRS is the CDR1 and YFSETQ is the CDR2. From V the trimming removes 0 bases and from J it removes 3 bases, while the gene matches leave 7 bases of the junction unaccounted for. Using the deep immunoSEQ assay, TCR CDR3 regions were amplified from genomic DNA by multiplex PCR. Extracted genomic DNA from each cell subset was spread evenly across all wells of several immunoSEQ 96-well plates, with each plate serving as a replicate. For sorted subsets, 200 to 250 ng of genomic DNA, equivalent to some 30,000 T cell genomes, went into each replicate PCR. The purified libraries were quantified using a Qubit 3.0 fluorometer, sized with a Bioanalyzer 2100, and then quantified again using the KAPA Library Quantification kit. Every immunoSEQ 96-well plate was sequenced on a dedicated single-read 150-cycle Illumina NextSeq 550 flow cell. Per the authors' processing: Because only junctional sequences without quality scores were contained in the immunoSEQ output, filtering matching that applied to full-length reads could not be performed. To assign V/J genes and CDR3, sequences were annotated using PyIR, a Python wrapper for IgBLAST v1.9, with IMGT germline references. Reads were filtered out if the reads had weak V/J assignments (E-value above 1e-6), no CDR3, stop codons, out-of-frame junctions, or ambiguous translated residues. V3J clonotypes were defined by identical inferred V gene, J gene, and CDR3 amino acid sequence. To compute the percentage overlap between repertoires, the number of shared unique clonotypes was divided by the size of the smaller repertoire. RTK rarefaction, the Chao1 estimator, and Recon v2.1 estimates of unobserved clonotypes were used to assess repertoire richness. OLGA was used to compute generation probabilities for all TCRbeta clonotypes that the gDNA method yielded from a few donors. This is the immuneACCESS table as TCRdb keeps it, with only in-frame sequences that have V and J called. A part of the clones is gone; compared with another copy, unresolved V genes explain less than half, and the rest is unexplained. V, J and clone size reflect that table, while D and trimming were determined from the DNA. Recorded for this sample are 2 million to 2.5 million clones; 80% to 95% of them occurred a single time. The ten largest clones take up 0.36% of the sample.

Healthy HIV-negative adults with no recently reported acute infections or vaccinations were included as donors. All donors were Caucasian adults living in Nashville, Tennessee, USA. CD4+ T cells were enriched through magnetic negative selection, after which naive cells were positively selected on CD45RA and the remaining negative fraction served as the memory subset. Blood was obtained by leukapheresis, after which PBMCs were separated by Ficoll-Histopaque density gradient centrifugation and cryopreserved in liquid nitrogen vapor phase. Analytical flow cytometry was used to check the purity and quantity of each magnetically sorted T cell population. Genomic DNA was isolated from each sorted fraction and quantified by UV absorbance on a Nanodrop 2000c.

The rearranged chain carries TRBV5-1 and TRBJ2-5; 8 junctional bases match TRBD2. The sequenced sample was naive CD4+ T cells from PBMCs. Sample cell subset or site, as interpreted from the label and publication: CD45RA+ positively selected. The clonotype was recovered from a man aged 18 to 29 in good health. Some clones in this sample may be carry-over from other donors' samples. The CDR3 region has the sequence CASSLVYSGVKETQYF. The nucleotide sequence reads as follows: TGCGCCAGCAGCTTGGTGTATAGCGGGGTAAAAGAGACCCAGTACTTC.